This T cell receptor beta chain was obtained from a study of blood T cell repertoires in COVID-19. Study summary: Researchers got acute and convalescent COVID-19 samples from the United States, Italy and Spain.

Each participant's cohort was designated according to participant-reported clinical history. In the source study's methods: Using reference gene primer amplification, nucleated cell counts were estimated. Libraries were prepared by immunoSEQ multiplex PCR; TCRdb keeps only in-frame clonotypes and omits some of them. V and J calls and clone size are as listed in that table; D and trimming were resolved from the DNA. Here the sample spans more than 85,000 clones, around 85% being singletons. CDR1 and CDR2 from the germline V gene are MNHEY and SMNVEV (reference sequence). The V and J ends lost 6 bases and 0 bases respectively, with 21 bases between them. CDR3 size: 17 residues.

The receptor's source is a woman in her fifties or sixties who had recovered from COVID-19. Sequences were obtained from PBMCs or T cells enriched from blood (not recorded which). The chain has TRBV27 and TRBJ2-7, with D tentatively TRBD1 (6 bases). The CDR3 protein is CASSRHSQGRSSYEQYF. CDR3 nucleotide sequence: TGTGCCAGCAGCCGACATTCGCAGGGGCGTAGCTCCTACGAGCAGTACTTC.